This TCR beta chain originates from a study of shared clonotypes between healthy human individuals. The genomic DNA of each subset was split evenly across several immunoSEQ plates. Methods used by the authors: ImmunoSEQ output lacked quality scores and full-length reads, limiting matched filtering. The protocol was immunoSEQ multiplex PCR, while the TCRdb copy is restricted to in-frame clones and leaves out a portion. That table gives V, J and clone size, and the DNA gave D and trimming. This table holds about 2.4 million clones, 80% to 95% found once. Germline CDR1 reads MNHEY; CDR2 reads SVGAGI. The V end was cut by 2 bases, the J end by 6 bases, with 11 bases between. The CDR3 sequence is 13 residues long.

This sequence was found in a man aged 18 to 35 in good health. Some clones in this sample may be carry-over from other donors' samples. The chain uses TRBV6-5 and TRBJ2-7, with unresolved D. Sequences were obtained from naive CD4+ T cells from PBMCs. Subset specified: CD45RA+ positively selected. For the CDR3, the DNA is TGTGCCAGCAGTTACCCTAAAACTCGCGAGCAGTACTTC. Translated: CASSYPKTREQYF.